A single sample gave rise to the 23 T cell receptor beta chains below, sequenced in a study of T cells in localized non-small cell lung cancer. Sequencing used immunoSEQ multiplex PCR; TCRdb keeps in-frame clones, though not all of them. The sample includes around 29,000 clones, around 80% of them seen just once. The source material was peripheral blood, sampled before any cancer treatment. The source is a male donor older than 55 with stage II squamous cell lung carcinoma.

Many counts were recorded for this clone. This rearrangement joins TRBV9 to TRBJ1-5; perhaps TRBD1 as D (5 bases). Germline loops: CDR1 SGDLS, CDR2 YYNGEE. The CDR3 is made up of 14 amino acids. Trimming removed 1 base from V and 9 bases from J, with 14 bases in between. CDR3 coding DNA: TGTGCCAGCAGCGTATCATGGGGCGAGCGGCCCCAGCATTTT. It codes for CASSVSWGERPQHF.

In DNA, the CDR3 is TGTGCCATCAGTGATAACGGGACCCCCCTAATCTCCTACAATGAGCAGTTCTTC. Amino acids: CAISDNGTPLISYNEQFF. The chain links TRBV10-3 to TRBJ2-1; D is tentatively TRBD1 or TRBD2 (5 bases each). The germline gives CDR1 ENHRY, CDR2 SYGVKD. CDR3 size: 18 residues. The ends were cut back, 3 bases at V and 0 bases at J, with 18 bases in the middle.

The CDR3 DNA reads as TGTGCCAGTAGGATTGTCGCGGGGGGCACCGGGGAGCTGTTTTTT. Translation gives CASRIVAGGTGELFF. The V gene is TRBV19, the J gene TRBJ2-2, with 8 positions matching TRBD2. This CDR3 contains 15 residues. Trimming took 6 bases from V and 4 from J; bases not matched to a gene: 7. The germline V gene has CDR1 LNHDA and CDR2 SQIVND (reference sequence). The whole variable domain, remainder taken from reference TRBV19 and TRBJ2-2, is DGGITQSPKYLFRKEGQNVTLSCEQNLNHDAMYWYRQDPGQGLRLIYYSQIVNDFQKGDIAEGYSVSREKKESFPLTVTSAQKNPTAFYLCASRIVAGGTGELFFGEGSRLTVL.

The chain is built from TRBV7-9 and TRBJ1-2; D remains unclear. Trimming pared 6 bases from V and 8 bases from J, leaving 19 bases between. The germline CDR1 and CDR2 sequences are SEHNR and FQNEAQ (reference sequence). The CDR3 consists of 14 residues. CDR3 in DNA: TGTGCCAGCAGACCCCCGGAGGGCCGAGGCGGCTACACCTTC. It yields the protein CASRPPEGRGGYTF.

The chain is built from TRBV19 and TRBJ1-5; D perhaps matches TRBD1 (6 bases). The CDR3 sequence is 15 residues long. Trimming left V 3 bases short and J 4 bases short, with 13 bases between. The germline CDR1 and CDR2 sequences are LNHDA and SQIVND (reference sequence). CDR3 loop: CASSIEGTRNQPQHF. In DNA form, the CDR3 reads TGTGCCAGTAGTATCGAAGGGACAAGGAATCAGCCCCAGCATTTT.

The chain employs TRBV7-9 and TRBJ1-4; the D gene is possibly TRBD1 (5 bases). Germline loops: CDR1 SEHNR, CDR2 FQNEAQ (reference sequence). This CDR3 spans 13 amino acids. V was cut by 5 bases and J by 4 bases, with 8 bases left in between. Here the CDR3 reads CASSTGDNEKLFF. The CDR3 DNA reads TGTGCCAGCAGCACAGGAGATAATGAAAAACTGTTTTTT.

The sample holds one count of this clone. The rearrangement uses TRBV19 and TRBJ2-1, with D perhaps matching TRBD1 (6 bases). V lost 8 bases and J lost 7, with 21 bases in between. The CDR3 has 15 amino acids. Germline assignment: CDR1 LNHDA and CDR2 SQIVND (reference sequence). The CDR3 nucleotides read TGTGCCAGTGCCGATTTAGCGTCAAGGGGGAATGAGCAGTTCTTC. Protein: CASADLASRGNEQFF.

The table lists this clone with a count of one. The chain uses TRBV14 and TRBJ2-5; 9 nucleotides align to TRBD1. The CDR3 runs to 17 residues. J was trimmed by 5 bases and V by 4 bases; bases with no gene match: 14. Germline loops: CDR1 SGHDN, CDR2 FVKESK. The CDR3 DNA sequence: TGTGCCAGCAGCCGCGGACTATTACAGGGGGCGGGCGAGACCCAGTACTTC. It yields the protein CASSRGLLQGAGETQYF. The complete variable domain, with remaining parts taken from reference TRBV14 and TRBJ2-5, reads EAGVTQFPSHSVIEKGQTVTLRCDPISGHDNLYWYRRVMGKEIKFLLHFVKESKQDESGMPNNRFLAERTGGTYSTLKVQPAELEDSGVYFCASSRGLLQGAGETQYFGPGTRLLVL.

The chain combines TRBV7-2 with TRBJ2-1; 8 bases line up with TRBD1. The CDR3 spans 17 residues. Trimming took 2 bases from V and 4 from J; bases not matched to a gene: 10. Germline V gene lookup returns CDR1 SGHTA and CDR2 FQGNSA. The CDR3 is CASSLKFETGVYNEQFF. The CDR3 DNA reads TGTGCCAGCAGCTTAAAGTTTGAGACAGGGGTTTACAATGAGCAGTTCTTC.

The CDR3: CASSPLGTDGYTF. The CDR3, as DNA: TGTGCCAGCAGTCCTCTCGGGACAGATGGCTACACCTTC. This rearrangement joins TRBV6-5 to TRBJ1-2; 7 bases line up with TRBD1. The CDR3 consists of 13 residues. J gave up 6 bases and V 5 bases, and 6 bases lay outside the gene matches. The germline V gene has CDR1 MNHEY and CDR2 SVGAGI.

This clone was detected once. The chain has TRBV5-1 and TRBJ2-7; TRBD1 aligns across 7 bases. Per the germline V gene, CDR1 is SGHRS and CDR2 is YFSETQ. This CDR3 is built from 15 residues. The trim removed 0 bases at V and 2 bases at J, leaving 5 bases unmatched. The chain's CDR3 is CASSLEAGGTYEQYF. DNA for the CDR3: TGCGCCAGCAGCTTGGAGGCAGGGGGTACCTACGAGCAGTACTTC.

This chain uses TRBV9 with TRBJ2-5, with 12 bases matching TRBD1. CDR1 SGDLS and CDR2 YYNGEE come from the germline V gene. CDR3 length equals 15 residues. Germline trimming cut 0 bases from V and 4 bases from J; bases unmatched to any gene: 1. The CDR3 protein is CASSVGDRGPETQYF. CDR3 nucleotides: TGTGCCAGCAGCGTAGGGGACAGGGGGCCAGAGACCCAGTACTTC.

For the CDR3, the DNA is TGTGCCAGCAGCGCGGACAGGATCTCTGGGGCCAACGTCCTGACTTTC. Amino acids: CASSADRISGANVLTF. The chain is built from TRBV9 and TRBJ2-6; 7 bases fit TRBD1. Trimming cost V 3 bases and J 0 bases; bases outside gene matches: 3. From germline, CDR1 is SGDLS and CDR2 YYNGEE. The length of the CDR3 is 16 residues.

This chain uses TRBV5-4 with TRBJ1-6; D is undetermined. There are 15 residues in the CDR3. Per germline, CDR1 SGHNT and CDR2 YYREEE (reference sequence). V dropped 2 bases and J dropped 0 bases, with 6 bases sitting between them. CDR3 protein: CASSFGSSYNSPLHF. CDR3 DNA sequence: TGTGCCAGCAGCTTCGGGAGCTCCTATAATTCACCCCTCCACTTT.

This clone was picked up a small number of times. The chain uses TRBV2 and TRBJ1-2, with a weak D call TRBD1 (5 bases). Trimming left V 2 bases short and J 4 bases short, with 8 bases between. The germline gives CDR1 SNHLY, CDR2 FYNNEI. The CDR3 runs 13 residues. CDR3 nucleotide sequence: TGTGCCAGCAGTGAATTGGGGGGCTATGGCTACACCTTC. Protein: CASSELGGYGYTF.

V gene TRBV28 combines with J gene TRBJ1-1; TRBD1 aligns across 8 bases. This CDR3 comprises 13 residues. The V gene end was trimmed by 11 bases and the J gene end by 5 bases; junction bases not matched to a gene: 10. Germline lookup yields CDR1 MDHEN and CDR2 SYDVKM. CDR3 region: CAGGYRGTTEAFF. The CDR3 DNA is TGTGCCGGAGGTTACAGGGGGACGACTGAAGCTTTCTTT.

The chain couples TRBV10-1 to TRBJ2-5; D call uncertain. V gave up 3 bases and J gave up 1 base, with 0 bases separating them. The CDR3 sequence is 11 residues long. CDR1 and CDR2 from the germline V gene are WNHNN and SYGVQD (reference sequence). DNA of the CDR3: TGCGCCAGCAGTGACCAAGAGACCCAGTACTTC. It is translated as CASSDQETQYF.

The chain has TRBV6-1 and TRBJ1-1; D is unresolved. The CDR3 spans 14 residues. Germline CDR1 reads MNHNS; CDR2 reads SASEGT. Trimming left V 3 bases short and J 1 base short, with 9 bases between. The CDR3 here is CASSEGSSNTEAFF. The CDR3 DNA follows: TGTGCCAGCAGTGAGGGCTCATCGAACACTGAAGCTTTCTTT.

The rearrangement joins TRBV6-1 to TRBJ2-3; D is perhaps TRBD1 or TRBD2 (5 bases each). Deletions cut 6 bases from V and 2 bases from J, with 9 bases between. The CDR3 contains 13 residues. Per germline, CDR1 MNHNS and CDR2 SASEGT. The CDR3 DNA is TGTGCCAGCAGCGGGACCTACACAGATACGCAGTATTTT. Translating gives CASSGTYTDTQYF.

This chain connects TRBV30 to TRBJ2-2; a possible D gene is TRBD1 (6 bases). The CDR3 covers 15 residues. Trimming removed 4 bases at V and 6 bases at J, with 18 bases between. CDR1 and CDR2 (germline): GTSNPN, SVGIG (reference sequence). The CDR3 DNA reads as TGTGCCTGGAAAAGAGGGGGACGAAGGGCCGGGGAGCTGTTTTTT. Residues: CAWKRGGRRAGELFF.

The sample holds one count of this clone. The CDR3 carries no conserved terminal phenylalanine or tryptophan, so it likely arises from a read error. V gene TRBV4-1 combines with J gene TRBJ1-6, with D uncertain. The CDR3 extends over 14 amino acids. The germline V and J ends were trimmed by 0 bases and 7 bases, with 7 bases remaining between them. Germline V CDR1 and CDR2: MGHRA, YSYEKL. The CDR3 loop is CASSQETQNSPLHL. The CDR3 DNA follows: TGCGCCAGCAGCCAAGAGACCCAGAATTCACCCCTCCACTTA.

The CDR3 nucleotides read TGTGCCTGGGAGGGACAGGCGGCCCAAAATGAGCAGTTCTTC. Translating gives CAWEGQAAQNEQFF. This chain links TRBV30 with TRBJ2-1; TRBD1 agrees at 8 bases. V shed 5 bases, J shed 7 bases, and the junction held 10 bases outside the gene matches. The germline V gene encodes CDR1 GTSNPN and CDR2 SVGIG (reference sequence). The length of the CDR3 is 14 residues.

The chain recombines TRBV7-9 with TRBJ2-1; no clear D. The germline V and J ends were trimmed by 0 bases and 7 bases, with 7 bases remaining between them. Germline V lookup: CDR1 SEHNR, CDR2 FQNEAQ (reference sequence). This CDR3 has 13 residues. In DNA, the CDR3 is TGTGCCAGCAGCTTAGCGCTGCGGAATGAGCAGTTCTTC. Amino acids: CASSLALRNEQFF.